One and the same sample provided the 20 T cell receptor beta chains below, sequenced in a study of vaccination and CD4 T cells after COVID-19 (dated by TCRdb to 2021 to 2024). Sample treatment or condition, as interpreted from the label and publication: approximately nine-day PBMC culture with coronavirus spike peptide pools or control peptides (ViraFEST assay). CD4+ T cells from unexposed donors were collected before the COVID-19 pandemic (2011-2018). Their antigens remain unidentified. Library creation used PCR. The instrument was an Illumina iSeq 100. DNA from cultured CD4+ T cells underwent TCR sequencing with the Oncomine TCR Beta short-read assay at the Johns Hopkins FTIC core. TCRdb reprocessed the public reads (quality trimming at Q25 with fastp, clone calling with MiXCR) and kept in-frame beta chains. Entries that share a CDR3 protein sequence are merged under the most common genes and DNA. The sample table lists approximately 8,600 distinct CDR3 sequences, roughly 48% of them with a count of one. The top ten hold 25% to 30% of the sample.

Sequencing was done on a sample of CD4+ T cells from blood, cultured in vitro. These receptors were obtained from a human donor in good health.

The chain recombines TRBV19 with TRBJ2-2, with D perhaps TRBD1 or TRBD2 (5 bases each). The CDR3 has 13 residues. Germline V gene sequence: CDR1 LNHDA, CDR2 SQIVND (reference sequence). The V end lost 9 bases, the J end lost 5 bases, and 13 bases lay between the germline ends. DNA of the CDR3: TGTGCCAGCGAGAACTGGGGGACCGGGGAGCTGTTTTTT. Translated, it gives CASENWGTGELFF.

This sequence joins TRBV9 and TRBJ1-1; D is undetermined. V was pared by 0 bases and J by 7 bases, with 16 bases between. The CDR3 has 15 residues. The germline CDR1 and CDR2 sequences are SGDLS and YYNGEE. The CDR3 sequence is CASSVGLGGNGEAFF. The CDR3 DNA follows: TGTGCCAGCAGCGTAGGCCTTGGAGGGAACGGTGAAGCTTTCTTT. Based on the CDR3 plus reference TRBV9 and TRBJ1-1, the full variable domain is DSGVTQTPKHLITATGQRVTLRCSPRSGDLSVYWYQQSLDQGLQFLIQYYNGEERAKGNILERFSAQQFPDLHSELNLSSLELGDSALYFCASSVGLGGNGEAFFGQGTRLTVV.

V and J are TRBV5-1 and TRBJ1-1; D might be TRBD1 (5 bases). From germline, CDR1 is SGHRS and CDR2 YFSETQ. The CDR3 has 16 residues. With 3 bases removed from V and 1 base from J, the gap between germline ends came to 16 bases. The CDR3 sequence is CASSWGGDLKNTEAFF. Here the CDR3 DNA reads TGCGCCAGCAGCTGGGGCGGGGACTTAAAGAACACTGAAGCTTTCTTT.

The gene calls are TRBV27 and TRBJ2-7; the D is unclear. The CDR3 consists of 13 residues. The V end lost 3 bases, the J end lost 2 bases, and 8 bases lay between the germline ends. Germline V gene sequence: CDR1 MNHEY, CDR2 SMNVEV (reference sequence). The CDR3 DNA sequence: TGTGCCAGCAGTTTGACATATACCTACGAGCAGTACTTC. Amino acid sequence: CASSLTYTYEQYF.

In this sample, this clonotype turned up a few times. The J gene is TRBJ1-1, the V gene TRBV20-1; TRBD1 matches at 7 bases. CDR1 and CDR2 from the germline V gene are DFQATT and SNEGSKA (reference sequence). CDR3 length: 15 residues. The ends lost 3 bases at V and 1 base at J; junction bases unmatched: 8. The CDR3 loop reads CSARRGGGSNTEAFF. The CDR3 coding sequence is TGCAGTGCTAGGAGAGGAGGGGGCTCGAACACTGAAGCTTTCTTT.

There are a few counts of this clonotype. The chain uses TRBV10-1 and TRBJ2-2; D remains unclear. This CDR3 is built from 14 residues. V was trimmed by 2 bases and J by 6 bases, leaving 10 bases between them. CDR1 and CDR2 (germline): WNHNN, SYGVQD (reference sequence). The CDR3 here is CASSERFMSGELFF. In nucleotides, the CDR3 is TGCGCCAGCAGTGAGCGATTTATGTCCGGGGAGCTGTTTTTT.

The V call is TRBV20-1, the J call TRBJ2-1; 8 nucleotides agree with TRBD1. The CDR3 is 15 amino acids. Germline CDR1 reads DFQATT; CDR2 reads SNEGSKA (reference sequence). J was trimmed by 10 bases and V by 5 bases; bases with no gene match: 16. The CDR3 bases are TGCAGTGCTTATCGGACAGGGATCGGCCAAGTGGAGCAGTTCTTC. Translating it yields CSAYRTGIGQVEQFF.

This clonotype occurred a few times. The chain recombines TRBV7-6 with TRBJ2-1, with 10 bases lining up with TRBD2. Per germline, CDR1 SGHVS and CDR2 FNYEAQ. The CDR3 contains 16 residues. J was trimmed by 4 bases and V by 6 bases; bases with no gene match: 9. As DNA, the CDR3 is TGTGCCAGCAGGTCCCATAGCGGGGGGCGTTACAATGAGCAGTTCTTC. This sequence encodes CASRSHSGGRYNEQFF.

The rearrangement links TRBV10-3 to TRBJ2-2; either TRBD1 or TRBD2 may supply D (6 bases each). Germline CDR1 ENHRY, CDR2 SYGVKD. V was shortened by 6 bases and J by 8 bases, with 19 bases between the two germline ends. The CDR3 has 15 residues. The CDR3 nucleotides read TGTGCCATCAGACAAAATCAGGGGAGGTTAGGGGAGCTGTTTTTT. This translates into CAIRQNQGRLGELFF.

This clonotype occurred a few times. This chain connects TRBV6-5 to TRBJ1-2; possible D gene TRBD1, 5 bases. This CDR3 has 15 residues. V dropped 2 bases and J dropped 3 bases, with 13 bases sitting between them. The germline CDR1 and CDR2 sequences are MNHEY and SVGAGI. The CDR3 sequence is CASSYVGTYHYGYTF. The CDR3 bases are TGTGCCAGCAGTTACGTCGGGACGTATCACTATGGCTACACCTTC.

V usage is TRBV12-5 and J usage is TRBJ1-2, with 9 bases identical to TRBD1. V lost 2 bases to trimming and J lost 2 bases; unmatched junction nucleotides: 0. Germline assignment: CDR1 LGHNT and CDR2 FRNRAP. The CDR3 is 14 amino acids. DNA for the CDR3: TGTGCTAGTGGTTTGACAGGGGGCAACTATGGCTACACCTTC. Residues: CASGLTGGNYGYTF.

This clonotype has only a few counts. The gene calls are TRBV12-3 or TRBV12-4 and TRBJ1-2; D is ambiguous. The CDR3 sequence is 14 residues long. V lost 0 bases to trimming and J lost 4 bases, with 9 bases between them. CDR3 bases: TGTGCCAGCAGTTTAGCTACGGATAGCTATGGCTACACCTTC. This translates into CASSLATDSYGYTF.

The gene calls are TRBV20-1 and TRBJ1-1; maybe TRBD1 (5 bases). V gave up 4 bases and J gave up 10 bases, with 16 bases separating them. This CDR3 has 12 residues. Germline V gene sequence: CDR1 DFQATT, CDR2 SNEGSKA (reference sequence). The CDR3 protein is CSANERAGRAFF. CDR3 nucleotide sequence: TGCAGTGCTAATGAAAGGGCAGGGAGAGCTTTCTTT.

This clonotype was observed a handful of times. The V and J genes are TRBV7-6 and TRBJ1-6; 7 nucleotides match TRBD1. The germline V gene encodes CDR1 SGHVS and CDR2 FNYEAQ. The CDR3 totals 14 residues. Trimming cost V 4 bases and J 10 bases; bases outside gene matches: 7. This chain's CDR3 is CASSSDRVSSPLHF. The CDR3, as DNA: TGTGCCAGCAGCTCCGACAGGGTCAGCTCACCCCTCCACTTT.

The genes are TRBV2 and TRBJ1-2; TRBD1 agrees at 10 bases. The CDR3 has 14 amino acids. Unmatched junction bases numbered 6, after V lost 6 bases and J lost 5 bases. The V gene's germline CDR1 is SNHLY and CDR2 FYNNEI. The CDR3 sequence is CASSRDRGRYGYTF. The CDR3 DNA reads as TGTGCCAGCAGCCGGGACAGGGGTCGGTATGGCTACACCTTC.

The J gene is TRBJ1-2, the V gene TRBV23-1; 12 bases fit TRBD1. TRBV23-1 is assigned to the ORF class and has an uncertain function. CDR3 length: 15 amino acids. Losses at the gene ends were 4 bases for V and 4 bases for J; bases not matched to a gene: 4. DNA of the CDR3: TGCGCCAGCAGTCCTCCGGGACAGGGGGCCTATGGCTACACCTTC. This translates into CASSPPGQGAYGYTF.

J is TRBJ1-5 and V is TRBV7-6; perhaps TRBD1 as D (5 bases). V gave up 1 base and J gave up 4 bases, with 17 bases separating them. CDR1 SGHVS and CDR2 FNYEAQ come from the germline V gene. This CDR3 is built from 17 residues. In DNA form, the CDR3 reads TGTGCCAGCAGCTTAGGGTTGGGGGATGCAGGGAATCAGCCCCAGCATTTT. This gives the protein CASSLGLGDAGNQPQHF.

This chain connects TRBV6-1 to TRBJ1-2; 7 nucleotides agree with TRBD1. V dropped 6 bases and J dropped 6; count of bases not matched to a gene: 13. CDR1 and CDR2 from the germline V gene are MNHNS and SASEGT. This CDR3 contains 15 residues. The CDR3 sequence is CASRHGTEQRDGYTF. In nucleotides, the CDR3 is TGTGCCAGCAGACACGGGACAGAACAGAGGGATGGCTACACCTTC.

This sequence joins TRBV6-1 and TRBJ1-5; D possibly corresponds to TRBD1 (6 bases). CDR3 length: 16 amino acids. The V gene's germline CDR1 is MNHNS and CDR2 SASEGT. Trimming left V 6 bases short and J 6 bases short, with 21 bases between. The CDR3 loop reads CASSPPRNLGAQPQHF. The CDR3 coding sequence is TGTGCCAGCAGCCCGCCCCGAAATCTGGGGGCTCAGCCCCAGCATTTT.

The rearrangement uses TRBV7-9 and TRBJ1-3; TRBD1 matches 7 bases. Germline loops: CDR1 SEHNR, CDR2 FQNEAQ (reference sequence). CDR3 length: 16 residues. V lost 4 bases to trimming and J lost 6 bases; unmatched junction nucleotides: 12. The DNA for the CDR3 is TGTGCCAGCAGCTCCGCCTGGGACAGTGGGTCAAACACCATATATTTT. It specifies CASSSAWDSGSNTIYF.